This TCR beta chain emerged from a study of early T cells in non-severe SARS-CoV-2 infection. Turning to the study itself: Bulk RNA from unsorted whole blood was sequenced; chains were unpaired.

Study-wide points: Reliance on VDJdb matching favored anti-spike CD8 responses; private and CD4 specificities were missed.

On this clonotype: Its matching antigen is unknown.

The CDR3 sequence is 17 residues long. The V and J ends lost 2 bases and 2 bases, in that order; junction bases with no gene match: 7. Germline CDR1 and CDR2: SGHNT and YYREEE (reference sequence). Individual cDNA molecules were tagged with unique molecular identifiers, the study reported. MiXCR, run by TCRdb on the 5' RACE reads, gives a single entry per CDR3 protein. The top ten hold 6.5% to 8.5% of the sample, which has more than 45,000 distinct CDR3 sequences, around 6% seen once. This chain uses TRBV5-4 with TRBJ2-4; TRBD1 matches 10 bases. Sequenced material: whole blood. The source of this sequence is an adult who was a healthcare worker with PCR-confirmed SARS-CoV-2 infection or an uninfected control (not recorded which). The CDR3 here is CASSFPGQGRTKNIQYF. For the CDR3, the DNA is TGTGCCAGCAGCTTTCCGGGACAGGGGAGGACCAAAAACATTCAGTACTTC.